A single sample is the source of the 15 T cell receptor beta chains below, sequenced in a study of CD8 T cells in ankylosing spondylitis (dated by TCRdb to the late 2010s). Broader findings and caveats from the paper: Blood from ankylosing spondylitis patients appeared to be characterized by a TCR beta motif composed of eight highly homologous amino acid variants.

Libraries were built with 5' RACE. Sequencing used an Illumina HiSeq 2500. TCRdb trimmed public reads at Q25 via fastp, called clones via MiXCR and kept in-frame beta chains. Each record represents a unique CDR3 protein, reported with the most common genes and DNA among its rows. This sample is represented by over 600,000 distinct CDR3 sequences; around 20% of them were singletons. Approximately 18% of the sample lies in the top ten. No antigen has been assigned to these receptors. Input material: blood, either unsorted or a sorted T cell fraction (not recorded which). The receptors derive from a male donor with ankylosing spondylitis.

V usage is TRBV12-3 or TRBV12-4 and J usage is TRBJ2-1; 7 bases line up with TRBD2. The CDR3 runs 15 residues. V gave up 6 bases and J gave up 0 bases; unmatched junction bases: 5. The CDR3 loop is CASSTSVSSYNEQFF. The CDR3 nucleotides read TGTGCCAGCAGCACTAGCGTCAGCTCCTACAATGAGCAGTTCTTC.

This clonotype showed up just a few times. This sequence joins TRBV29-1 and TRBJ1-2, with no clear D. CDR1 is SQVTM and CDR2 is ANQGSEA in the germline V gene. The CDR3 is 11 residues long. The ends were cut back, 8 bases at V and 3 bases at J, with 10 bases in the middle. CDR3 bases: TGCAGCTCGAGACAAGACTATGGCTACACCTTC. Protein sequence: CSSRQDYGYTF.

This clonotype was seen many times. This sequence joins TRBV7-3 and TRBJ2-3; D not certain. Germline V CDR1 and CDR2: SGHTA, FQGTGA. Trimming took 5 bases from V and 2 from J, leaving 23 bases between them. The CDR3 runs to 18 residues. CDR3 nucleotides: TGTGCCAGCAGCCTCCCTTCGCCTCATGGGATTTTCACAGATACGCAGTATTTT. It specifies CASSLPSPHGIFTDTQYF.

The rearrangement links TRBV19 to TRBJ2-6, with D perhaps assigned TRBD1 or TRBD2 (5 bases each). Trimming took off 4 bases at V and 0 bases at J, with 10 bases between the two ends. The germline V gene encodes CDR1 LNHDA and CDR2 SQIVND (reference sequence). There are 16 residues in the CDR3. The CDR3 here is CASSTGPSSGANVLTF. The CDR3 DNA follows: TGTGCCAGTAGTACGGGACCAAGCTCTGGGGCCAACGTCCTGACTTTC. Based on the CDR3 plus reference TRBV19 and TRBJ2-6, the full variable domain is DGGITQSPKYLFRKEGQNVTLSCEQNLNHDAMYWYRQDPGQGLRLIYYSQIVNDFQKGDIAEGYSVSREKKESFPLTVTSAQKNPTAFYLCASSTGPSSGANVLTFGAGSRLTVL.

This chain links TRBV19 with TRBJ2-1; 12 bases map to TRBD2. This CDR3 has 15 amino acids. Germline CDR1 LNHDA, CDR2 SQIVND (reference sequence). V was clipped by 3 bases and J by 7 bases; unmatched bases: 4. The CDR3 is CASSIFLAGGNEQFF. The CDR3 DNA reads TGTGCCAGTAGTATTTTTCTAGCGGGGGGGAATGAGCAGTTCTTC. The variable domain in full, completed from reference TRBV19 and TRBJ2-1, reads DGGITQSPKYLFRKEGQNVTLSCEQNLNHDAMYWYRQDPGQGLRLIYYSQIVNDFQKGDIAEGYSVSREKKESFPLTVTSAQKNPTAFYLCASSIFLAGGNEQFFGPGTRLTVL.

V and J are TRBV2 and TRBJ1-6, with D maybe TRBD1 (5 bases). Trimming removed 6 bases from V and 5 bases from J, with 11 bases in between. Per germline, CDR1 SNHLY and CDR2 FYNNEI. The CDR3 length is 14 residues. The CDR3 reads CASRMDINNSPLHF. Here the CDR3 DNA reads TGTGCCAGCAGGATGGACATCAATAATTCACCCCTCCACTTT.

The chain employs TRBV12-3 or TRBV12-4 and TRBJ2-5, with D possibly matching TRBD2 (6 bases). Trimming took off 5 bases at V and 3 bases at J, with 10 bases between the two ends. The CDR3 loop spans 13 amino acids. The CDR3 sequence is CASSSSGKETQYF. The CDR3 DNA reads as TGTGCCAGCAGTAGTAGCGGAAAAGAGACCCAGTACTTC.

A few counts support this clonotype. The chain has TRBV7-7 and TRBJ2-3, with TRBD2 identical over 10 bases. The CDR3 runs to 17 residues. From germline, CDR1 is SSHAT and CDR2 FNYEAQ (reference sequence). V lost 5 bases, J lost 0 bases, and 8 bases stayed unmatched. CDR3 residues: CASSPTSGDTSTDTQYF. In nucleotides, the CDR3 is TGTGCCAGCAGCCCCACTAGCGGGGATACTAGCACAGATACGCAGTATTTT.

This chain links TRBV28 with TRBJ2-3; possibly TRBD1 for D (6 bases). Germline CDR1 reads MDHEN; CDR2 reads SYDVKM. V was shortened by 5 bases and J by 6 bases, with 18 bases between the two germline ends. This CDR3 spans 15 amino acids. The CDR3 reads CASSTGTILADTQYF. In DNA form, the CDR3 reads TGTGCCAGCAGTACCGGGACAATTTTGGCGGATACGCAGTATTTT.

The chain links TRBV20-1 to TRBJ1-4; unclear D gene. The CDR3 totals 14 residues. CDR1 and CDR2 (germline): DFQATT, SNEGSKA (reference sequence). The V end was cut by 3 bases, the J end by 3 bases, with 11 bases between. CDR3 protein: CSARADRSNEKLFF. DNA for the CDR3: TGCAGTGCTAGGGCGGACCGCTCTAATGAAAAACTGTTTTTT.

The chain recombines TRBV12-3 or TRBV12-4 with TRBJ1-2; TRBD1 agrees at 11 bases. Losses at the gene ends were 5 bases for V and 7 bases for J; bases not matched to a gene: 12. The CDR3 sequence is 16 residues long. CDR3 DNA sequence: TGTGCCAGCAGTGGCCCCTGGACAGGGGGCAGGGGTGGCTACACCTTC. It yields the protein CASSGPWTGGRGGYTF.

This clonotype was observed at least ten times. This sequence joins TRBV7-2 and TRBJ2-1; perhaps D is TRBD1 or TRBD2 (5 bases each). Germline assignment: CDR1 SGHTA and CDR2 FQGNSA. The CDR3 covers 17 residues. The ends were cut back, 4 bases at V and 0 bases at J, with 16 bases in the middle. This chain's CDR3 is CASSSEDWGFSYNEQFF. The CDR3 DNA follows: TGTGCCAGCAGCTCGGAAGATTGGGGGTTCTCCTACAATGAGCAGTTCTTC.

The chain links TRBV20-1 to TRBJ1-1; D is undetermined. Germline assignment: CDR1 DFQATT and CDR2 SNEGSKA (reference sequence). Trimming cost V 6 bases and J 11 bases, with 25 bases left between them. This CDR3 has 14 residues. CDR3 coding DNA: TGCAGTGCAAACCCGGCAGGAAAAGTATTGGGGGCTTTCTTT. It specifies CSANPAGKVLGAFF.

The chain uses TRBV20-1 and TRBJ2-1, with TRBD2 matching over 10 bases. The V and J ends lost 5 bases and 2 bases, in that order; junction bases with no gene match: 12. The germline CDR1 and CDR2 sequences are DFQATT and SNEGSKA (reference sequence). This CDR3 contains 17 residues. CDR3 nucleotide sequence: TGCAGTGCTCCCCGGGGTAGCGGGAGGAGCACCTACAATGAGCAGTTCTTC. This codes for CSAPRGSGRSTYNEQFF.

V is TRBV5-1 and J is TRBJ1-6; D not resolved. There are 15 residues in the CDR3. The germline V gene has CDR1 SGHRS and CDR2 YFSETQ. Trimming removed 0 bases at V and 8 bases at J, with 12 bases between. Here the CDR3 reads CASSLVIGRDSPLHF. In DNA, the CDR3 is TGCGCCAGCAGCTTGGTTATAGGGAGGGATTCACCCCTCCACTTT.